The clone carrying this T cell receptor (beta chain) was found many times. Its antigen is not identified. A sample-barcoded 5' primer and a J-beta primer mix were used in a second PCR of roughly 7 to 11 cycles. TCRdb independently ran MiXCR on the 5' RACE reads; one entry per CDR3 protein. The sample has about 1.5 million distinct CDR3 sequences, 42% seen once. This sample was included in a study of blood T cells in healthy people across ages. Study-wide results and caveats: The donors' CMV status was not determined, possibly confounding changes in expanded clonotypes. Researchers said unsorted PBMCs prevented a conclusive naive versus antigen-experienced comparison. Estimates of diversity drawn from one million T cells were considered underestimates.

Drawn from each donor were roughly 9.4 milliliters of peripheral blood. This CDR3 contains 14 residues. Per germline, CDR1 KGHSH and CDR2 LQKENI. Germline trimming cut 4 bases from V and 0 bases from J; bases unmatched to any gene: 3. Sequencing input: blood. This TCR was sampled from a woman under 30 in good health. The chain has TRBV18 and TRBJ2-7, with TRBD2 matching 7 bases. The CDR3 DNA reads TGTGCCAGCTCACAAGGACTAGTCTCCTACGAGCAGTACTTC. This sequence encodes CASSQGLVSYEQYF.